This passage covers 19 T cell receptor beta chains from one sample sequenced in a study of blood T cell repertoires in COVID-19. Produced via immunoSEQ multiplex PCR; TCRdb's table is partial and in-frame only. Among roughly 87,000 clones listed, 89% were seen once. The material sequenced was peripheral blood. These receptors came from a woman over 75 with active COVID-19.

This clone was counted a single time. The chain combines TRBV3-1 (or the pseudogene TRBV3-2) with TRBJ2-7; a possible D gene is TRBD2 (6 bases). Between the trimmed V and J ends, which lost 1 base and 3 bases, there was a span of 10 bases. The CDR3 is 14 amino acids. Germline V gene data show CDR1 as LGHDT and CDR2 as YNNKEL (reference sequence). The CDR3 coding sequence is TGTGCCAGCAGCCAAGTATGGGGGGACTACGAGCAGTACTTC. It codes for CASSQVWGDYEQYF.

This clone was found once. The chain is built from TRBV2 and TRBJ2-1; D not certain. This CDR3 has 14 residues. V gave up 4 bases and J gave up 2 bases, with 9 bases separating them. Germline CDR1 reads SNHLY; CDR2 reads FYNNEI. CDR3 sequence reads: CASSAYAAYNEQFF. CDR3 bases: TGTGCCAGCAGTGCATACGCGGCCTACAATGAGCAGTTCTTC.

The CDR3 loop is CASSTLSTGLAGYEQYF. The CDR3 DNA is TGTGCCAGCTCAACTCTAAGCACGGGACTAGCGGGCTACGAGCAGTACTTC. The gene calls are TRBV18 and TRBJ2-7; TRBD2 aligns across 12 bases. V was clipped by 5 bases and J by 3 bases; unmatched bases: 11. This CDR3 spans 17 amino acids. Germline V gene data show CDR1 as KGHSH and CDR2 as LQKENI.

The chain has TRBV24-1 and TRBJ1-1; D unresolved. Trimming took off 4 bases at V and 0 bases at J, with 2 bases between the two ends. Germline CDR1 KGHDR, CDR2 SFDVKD. CDR3 length equals 12 residues. The CDR3 nucleotides read TGTGCCACCAGTGACATGAACACTGAAGCTTTCTTT. This codes for CATSDMNTEAFF.

In this sample, this clone turned up once. This chain uses TRBV28 with TRBJ2-7; 8 nucleotides align to TRBD2. V shed 2 bases, J shed 3 bases, and the junction held 9 bases outside the gene matches. This CDR3 is built from 16 residues. Germline lookup yields CDR1 MDHEN and CDR2 SYDVKM. The CDR3 DNA follows: TGTGCCAGCAGTTTAAAGGGCGCGGGAGGTGGCTACGAGCAGTACTTC. Translating gives CASSLKGAGGGYEQYF.

The chain has TRBV28 and TRBJ1-4; D is ambiguous. The germline V gene encodes CDR1 MDHEN and CDR2 SYDVKM. Trimming took 10 bases from V and 4 from J, leaving 16 bases between them. The CDR3 spans 14 residues. The CDR3 bases are TGTGCCACCTCAGGACTGCTGATTAATGAAAAACTGTTTTTT. This translates into CATSGLLINEKLFF.

The chain employs TRBV3-1 (or the pseudogene TRBV3-2) and TRBJ2-7, with 12 bases fitting TRBD2. The J segment lost 4 bases and the V segment lost 0 bases, leaving 19 bases of the junction unmatched. Germline CDR1 is LGHDT and CDR2 is YNNKEL (reference sequence). This CDR3 has 21 residues. The CDR3 sequence: CASSQDPFCLNGTSGFYEQYF. DNA of the CDR3: TGTGCCAGCAGCCAAGATCCTTTTTGCTTAAATGGGACTAGCGGGTTTTACGAGCAGTACTTC.

This clone occurred a few times. This chain joins TRBV19 and TRBJ2-2; D remains unclear. Germline V CDR1 and CDR2: LNHDA, SQIVND (reference sequence). Trimming pared 10 bases from V and 3 bases from J, leaving 15 bases between. The CDR3 is 14 amino acids. DNA for the CDR3: TGTGCCACCAGGTATCCGGCGTACACCGGGGAGCTGTTTTTT. This translates into CATRYPAYTGELFF.

The chain combines TRBV19 with TRBJ1-5, with D perhaps matching TRBD1 (6 bases). Per the germline V gene, CDR1 is LNHDA and CDR2 is SQIVND (reference sequence). The CDR3 loop spans 17 amino acids. The V end lost 7 bases, the J end lost 0 bases, and 19 bases lay between the germline ends. CDR3 coding DNA: TGTGCCAGTACTCAACCAGGGGCACAGTATAGCAATCAGCCCCAGCATTTT. Amino acid sequence: CASTQPGAQYSNQPQHF.

The V and J genes are TRBV5-1 and TRBJ2-5; D possibly corresponds to TRBD2 (6 bases). V was clipped by 1 base and J by 10 bases, with 14 bases between them. The germline gives CDR1 SGHRS, CDR2 YFSETQ. CDR3 size: 13 residues. The CDR3 reads CASSLTGLSNQYF. The CDR3 DNA follows: TGCGCCAGCAGCTTGACGGGACTGAGTAACCAGTACTTC. Complete variable domain (other parts from reference TRBV5-1 and TRBJ2-5): KAGVTQTPRYLIKTRGQQVTLSCSPISGHRSVSWYQQTPGQGLQFLFEYFSETQRNKGNFPGRFSGRQFSNSRSEMNVSTLELGDSALYLCASSLTGLSNQYFGPGTRLLVL.

The chain couples TRBV11-3 to TRBJ2-1; perhaps TRBD2 as D (5 bases). From germline, CDR1 is SGHNT and CDR2 YENEEA. CDR3 size: 16 residues. V lost 3 bases and J 8 bases, leaving 20 bases between the germline ends. Here the CDR3 DNA reads TGTGCCAGCAGCTTCTCTCGAGGGTCTACCCGGCATGAGCAGTTCTTC. It translates to CASSFSRGSTRHEQFF.

The V call is TRBV5-4, the J call TRBJ2-7, with D tentatively TRBD2 (5 bases). V was trimmed by 4 bases and J by 3 bases, leaving 14 bases between them. The CDR3 consists of 14 residues. Germline-derived CDR1 and CDR2 are SGHNT and YYREEE (reference sequence). Here the CDR3 reads CASSLGRDFYEQYF. Written as DNA, the CDR3 is TGTGCCAGCAGCCTCGGACGGGATTTCTACGAGCAGTACTTC.

The chain employs TRBV4-1 and TRBJ2-1; weak D call: TRBD2 (6 bases). Germline loops: CDR1 MGHRA, CDR2 YSYEKL. The V and J ends lost 1 base and 2 bases respectively, with 21 bases between them. The CDR3 runs to 19 residues. CDR3 bases: TGCGCCAGCAGCCAAGTGGCCGGGAGTTTAGCGAAACCCTACAATGAGCAGTTCTTC. The encoded protein is CASSQVAGSLAKPYNEQFF.

This clone has just a few counts. The V gene is TRBV21-1, the J gene TRBJ2-1; the D segment call TRBD1 is taken from the table without a DNA check. TRBV21-1 is a pseudogene. The CDR3 consists of 17 residues. The CDR3 reads CASTPSRVGFSYNEQFF. Written as DNA, the CDR3 is TGTGCCAGCACCCCAAGCAGGGTCGGGTTTTCCTACAATGAGCAGTTCTTC.

The chain is built from TRBV7-3 and TRBJ2-5; D unresolved. Trimming took 5 bases from V and 2 from J, leaving 9 bases between them. From germline, CDR1 is SGHTA and CDR2 FQGTGA. The CDR3 runs 13 residues. The CDR3, as DNA: TGTGCCAGCAGCCCCACCTATCAAGAGACCCAGTACTTC. This sequence encodes CASSPTYQETQYF.

The chain recombines TRBV5-1 with TRBJ2-1; 8 bases align to TRBD2. J gave up 1 base and V 4 bases, and 7 bases lay outside the gene matches. The CDR3 is 16 residues long. Germline loops: CDR1 SGHRS, CDR2 YFSETQ. The DNA of the CDR3 is TGCGCCAGCAGCCCGGGAGGGCTTGGATCCTACAATGAGCAGTTCTTC. Protein: CASSPGGLGSYNEQFF.

The genes are TRBV15 and TRBJ2-1; 7 bases map to TRBD2. The CDR3 runs 15 residues. Losses at the gene ends were 2 bases for V and 4 bases for J; bases not matched to a gene: 5. The germline gives CDR1 LNHNV, CDR2 YYDKDF (reference sequence). The chain's CDR3 is CATSRQAGPYNEQFF. CDR3 DNA: TGTGCCACCAGCAGACAAGCGGGACCTTACAATGAGCAGTTCTTC.

The chain employs TRBV6-5 and TRBJ1-3; tentatively, D is TRBD1 (6 bases). This CDR3 region has 14 residues. V was cut by 6 bases and J by 6 bases, with 15 bases left in between. CDR1 is MNHEY and CDR2 is SVGAGI in the germline V gene. The CDR3 here is CASRRTAGENTIYF. CDR3 sequence (DNA): TGTGCCAGCAGAAGGACAGCCGGGGAAAACACCATATATTTT.

The chain carries TRBV7-9 and TRBJ2-1; D is ambiguous. CDR1 is SEHNR and CDR2 is FQNEAQ in the germline V gene (reference sequence). V was pared by 5 bases and J by 9 bases, with 8 bases between. The CDR3 spans 11 residues. CDR3 sequence (DNA): TGTGCCAGCAGCCCCATCAGTGAGCAGTTCTTC. This translates into CASSPISEQFF.